This entry lists 18 T cell receptor beta chains sequenced from one sample in a study of CD8 T cells in ankylosing spondylitis (dated by TCRdb to about 2017). The study at large found these results: A TCR beta motif of eight highly homologous amino acid variants appeared characteristic of blood from ankylosing spondylitis patients.

Their antigens remain unidentified. Library preparation used 5' RACE. TCRdb shows the sequencer as Illumina HiSeq 2500. Using fastp at Q25 and MiXCR, TCRdb reprocessed the public reads and kept productive beta chains. Each record represents a unique CDR3 protein, reported with the most common genes and DNA among its rows. The sample records roughly 450,000 distinct CDR3 sequences, roughly 27% of which are singletons. The leading ten clones occupy 0.75% to 0.9% of the sample. Sample: blood, either unsorted or a sorted T cell fraction (not recorded which). The receptors originated from a male donor with ankylosing spondylitis.

The chain joins TRBV20-1 to TRBJ2-1; 9 bases agree with TRBD2. The CDR3 has 13 amino acids. Germline assignment: CDR1 DFQATT and CDR2 SNEGSKA (reference sequence). V lost 5 bases to trimming and J lost 6 bases; unmatched junction nucleotides: 5. The CDR3 loop is CSAYSGRGNEQFF. The DNA of the CDR3 is TGCAGTGCTTATAGCGGGAGAGGCAATGAGCAGTTCTTC.

This clonotype was found a few times. The chain combines TRBV4-2 with TRBJ2-2; possible D gene TRBD2, 5 bases. This CDR3 spans 16 amino acids. Germline CDR1 reads LGHNA; CDR2 reads YNFKEQ. V lost 2 bases and J lost 7, with 17 bases in between. CDR3 loop: CASSQPPSQVGGELFF. The CDR3 nucleotides are TGTGCCAGCAGCCAACCCCCTAGCCAGGTGGGCGGGGAGCTGTTTTTT.

The chain carries TRBV2 and TRBJ1-2; weak D call: TRBD1 (6 bases). V dropped 5 bases and J dropped 8 bases, with 12 bases sitting between them. Germline loops: CDR1 SNHLY, CDR2 FYNNEI. This CDR3 contains 12 residues. The CDR3 region has the DNA TGTGCCAGCAGTTCAACAGGGAGCGGCTACACCTTC. Its protein is CASSSTGSGYTF. Full variable domain (outside the CDR3, taken from reference TRBV2 and TRBJ1-2): EPEVTQTPSHQVTQMGQEVILRCVPISNHLYFYWYRQILGQKVEFLVSFYNNEISEKSEIFDDQFSVERPDGSNFTLKIRSTKLEDSAMYFCASSSTGSGYTFGSGTRLTVV.

This clonotype came up a few times. The gene calls are TRBV6-6 and TRBJ2-3; no definite D call. The CDR3 consists of 12 residues. Germline CDR1 and CDR2: MNHNY and SVGAGI (reference sequence). Trimming left V 5 bases short and J 6 bases short, with 9 bases between. The CDR3 nucleotides are TGTGCCAGCAGTCTACCATGGGATACGCAGTATTTT. This sequence encodes CASSLPWDTQYF.

This chain's CDR3 is CSVVSRSLDHNRETQYF. CDR3 bases: TGCAGCGTTGTGTCCAGGTCCCTAGACCACAATAGAGAGACCCAGTACTTC. The chain uses TRBV29-1 and TRBJ2-5; D not resolved. The germline gives CDR1 SQVTM, CDR2 ANQGSEA. V lost 4 bases to trimming and J lost 4 bases, with 25 bases between them. The CDR3 totals 17 residues.

This clonotype was seen many times. V and J are TRBV5-1 and TRBJ2-1; the D call may be TRBD1 or TRBD2 (5 bases each). V shed 4 bases and J shed 5 bases, with 19 bases lying between them. The CDR3 totals 16 residues. The germline CDR1 and CDR2 sequences are SGHRS and YFSETQ. CDR3 sequence (DNA): TGCGCCAGCAGCCTGGGCCACCGGGACGGAAACAATGAGCAGTTCTTC. Protein product: CASSLGHRDGNNEQFF.

The chain couples TRBV13 to TRBJ1-1; 9 positions agree with TRBD1. The V gene's germline CDR1 is PRHDT and CDR2 FYEKMQ (reference sequence). The CDR3 contains 14 residues. After removal of 6 bases from V and 5 bases from J, the junction contained 7 bases not matched to a gene. The CDR3 region is CASRSGTGLTEAFF. The DNA of the CDR3 is TGTGCCAGCAGATCCGGGACAGGGCTTACTGAAGCTTTCTTT.

The V and J genes are TRBV20-1 and TRBJ2-3; perhaps D is TRBD1 or TRBD2 (6 bases each). The CDR3 spans 16 residues. V was trimmed by 2 bases and J by 6 bases, leaving 21 bases between them. CDR1 is DFQATT, CDR2 SNEGSKA, per germline (reference sequence). CDR3 region: CSARPRNSGGGDTQYF. CDR3 nucleotides: TGCAGTGCTAGACCTAGGAATAGCGGAGGGGGGGATACGCAGTATTTT.

This clonotype was seen only a few times. The chain uses TRBV12-3 or TRBV12-4 and TRBJ2-5; TRBD2 agrees at 16 bases. V shed 4 bases, J shed 5 bases, and the junction held 10 bases outside the gene matches. There are 18 residues in the CDR3. This CDR3 is CASSSSGTSGRARETQYF. Written as DNA, the CDR3 is TGTGCCAGCAGTTCCTCTGGGACTAGCGGGAGGGCCCGCGAGACCCAGTACTTC.

In its sample, this clonotype was seen a few times. The chain combines TRBV3-1 with TRBJ2-7, with TRBD2 matching over 10 bases. The CDR3 runs to 15 residues. CDR1 LGHDT and CDR2 YNNKEL come from the germline V gene (reference sequence). The V segment lost 7 bases and the J segment 6 bases; nucleotides outside the gene matches: 12. This chain's CDR3 is CASTLGTSGKAEQYF. Here the CDR3 DNA reads TGTGCCAGCACCCTTGGAACTAGCGGGAAGGCCGAGCAGTACTTC.

This chain joins TRBV2 and TRBJ1-1; no clear D. This CDR3 is 13 amino acids long. V dropped 7 bases and J dropped 5 bases, with 14 bases sitting between them. Germline CDR1 SNHLY, CDR2 FYNNEI. CDR3 loop: CASIIYRETEAFF. The CDR3, as DNA: TGTGCCAGCATCATCTACAGAGAGACTGAAGCTTTCTTT.

The chain has TRBV20-1 and TRBJ2-2, with TRBD2 matching over 7 bases. The CDR3 consists of 14 residues. Germline CDR1 is DFQATT and CDR2 is SNEGSKA (reference sequence). V dropped 6 bases and J dropped 2; count of bases not matched to a gene: 6. CDR3: CSAPSGANTGELFF. CDR3 sequence (DNA): TGCAGTGCCCCTAGCGGTGCAAACACCGGGGAGCTGTTTTTT.

This clonotype has a count of ten or more. This chain joins TRBV29-1 and TRBJ1-1, with D maybe TRBD1 (5 bases). V lost 4 bases to trimming and J lost 8 bases, with 11 bases between them. Germline V gene lookup returns CDR1 SQVTM and CDR2 ANQGSEA. This CDR3 has 11 amino acids. The CDR3: CSVGRGDEAFF. The CDR3, as DNA: TGCAGCGTTGGGAGGGGTGACGAAGCTTTCTTT.

This clonotype was detected only a few times. The chain couples TRBV20-1 to TRBJ2-7; D perhaps matches TRBD1 (6 bases). The CDR3 spans 15 residues. Germline V gene data show CDR1 as DFQATT and CDR2 as SNEGSKA (reference sequence). Trimming removed 4 bases from V and 3 bases from J, with 19 bases in between. The CDR3 DNA is TGCAGTGCTATCGGCCAAAACAGGGACCTCTACGAGCAGTACTTC. This gives the protein CSAIGQNRDLYEQYF.

In its sample, this clonotype was seen a few times. The V call is TRBV7-9, the J call TRBJ2-5; no clear D gene. V was trimmed by 7 bases and J by 3 bases, leaving 12 bases between them. The CDR3 contains 13 residues. Germline V gene data show CDR1 as SEHNR and CDR2 as FQNEAQ (reference sequence). CDR3 residues: CASTSRSKETQYF. The CDR3 DNA sequence: TGTGCCAGCACGAGCAGGTCAAAAGAGACCCAGTACTTC. Full variable domain (remainder filled in from reference TRBV7-9 and TRBJ2-5): DTGVSQNPRHKITKRGQNVTFRCDPISEHNRLYWYRQTLGQGPEFLTYFQNEAQLEKSRLLSDRFSAERPKGSFSTLEIQRTEQGDSAMYLCASTSRSKETQYFGPGTRLLVL.

The chain uses TRBV5-1 and TRBJ2-1; 9 bases are shared with TRBD2. J lost 6 bases, V lost 6 bases, and 10 bases had no gene match. This CDR3 is 15 amino acids long. In germline, CDR1 is SGHRS, CDR2 YFSETQ. CDR3 amino acids: CASTEGSGSSNEQFF. CDR3 nucleotide sequence: TGCGCCAGCACCGAGGGTAGCGGGAGCTCCAATGAGCAGTTCTTC.

This rearrangement joins TRBV3-1 to TRBJ2-5; D assignment may be TRBD1 or TRBD2 (5 bases each). V was trimmed by 4 bases and J by 1 base, leaving 13 bases between them. The CDR3 runs to 15 residues. Germline lookup yields CDR1 LGHDT and CDR2 YNNKEL (reference sequence). The CDR3, as DNA: TGTGCCAGCAGCCCGCCACGGGGCTTCCAAGAGACCCAGTACTTC. Encoded protein: CASSPPRGFQETQYF.

The V call is TRBV20-1, the J call TRBJ2-3, with D perhaps TRBD2 (6 bases). V was trimmed by 3 bases and J by 3 bases, leaving 13 bases between them. There are 14 residues in the CDR3. The germline gives CDR1 DFQATT, CDR2 SNEGSKA (reference sequence). The CDR3 spells CSASGREGTDTQYF. The CDR3 nucleotides read TGCAGTGCTAGCGGGAGAGAAGGAACAGATACGCAGTATTTT.